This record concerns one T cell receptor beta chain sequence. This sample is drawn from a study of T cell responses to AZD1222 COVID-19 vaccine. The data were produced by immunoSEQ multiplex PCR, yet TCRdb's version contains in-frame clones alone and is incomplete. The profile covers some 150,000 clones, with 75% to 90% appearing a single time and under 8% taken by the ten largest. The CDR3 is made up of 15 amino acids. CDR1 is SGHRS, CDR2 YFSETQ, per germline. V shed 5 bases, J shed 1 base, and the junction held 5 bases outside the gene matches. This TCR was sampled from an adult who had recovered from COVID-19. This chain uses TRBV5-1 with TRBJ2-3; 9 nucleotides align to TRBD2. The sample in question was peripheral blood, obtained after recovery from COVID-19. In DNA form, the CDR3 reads TGCGCCAGCAGTTTAGCGGGAGTCCGCACAGATACGCAGTATTTT. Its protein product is CASSLAGVRTDTQYF.